This T cell receptor beta chain was captured in a study of T cell changes during pregnancy in multiple sclerosis. Only one count was recorded for this clone. Clones were sequenced by immunoSEQ multiplex PCR, and TCRdb holds only the in-frame ones, with some missing. In the table there are tens of thousands of clones, 93% of which are singletons. Looked up from germline, CDR1 is SGHTA and CDR2 is FQGTGA. V gave up 0 bases and J gave up 4 bases, with 24 bases separating them. This CDR3 contains 20 residues. The J gene is TRBJ2-2, the V gene TRBV7-3; D perhaps matches TRBD2 (6 bases). This TCR came from a female donor with multiple sclerosis, enrolled in a pregnancy study. The sequences come from CD8+ T cells from peripheral blood mononuclear cells, collected in the second trimester of pregnancy. CDR3 in amino acids: CASSLTVGRRGAAGTGELFF. CDR3 coding DNA: TGTGCCAGCAGCTTAACCGTGGGGAGGCGGGGAGCGGCGGGCACCGGGGAGCTGTTTTTT.